This T cell receptor (beta chain) was documented in a study of blood T cell repertoires in COVID-19 (dated by TCRdb to the early 2020s). Describing the broader study: Samples from collaborators originated in the United States, Italy and Spain and spanned both the acute and convalescent phases of COVID-19. The material from the prospective study consisted of cDNA or gDNA derived from T cells, B-cell-depleted T cells, or PBMCs. Deeply sampled blood TCRbeta repertoires from subjects exposed to, actively infected with, or recovered from COVID-19 were included in the dataset. The repertoires were made available in a free public database intended to serve as a resource for research on the immune response to SARS-CoV-2. Samples were obtained from the ongoing ImmuneRACE study (first 160 participants) and from about 1,300 subjects provided by 6 global collaborators. The sample metadata nearly always contained a de-identified subject ID, COVID-19 status, age in years and sex. Where HLA class I and class II types were available, the types were taken from metadata supplied by the sample provider, not from assay-based typing.

Here is what the overall study found, with its caveats: How much clinical and demographic metadata was included differed by source and by participant, and the metadata was provided uncurated.

Participants in the prospective study were aged roughly 18 to 100 years, lived in 20 to 25 United States geographic areas, and enrolled through a virtual design. To assign participants to cohorts, the prospective study relied on clinical history that participants themselves reported in a screening survey and a study questionnaire. ImmuneRACE Cohort 3 recovered participants were defined by two consecutive negative NP/OP PCR tests, healthcare professional clearance, or symptom resolution. In the prospective study, whole blood, serum and a nasopharyngeal or oropharyngeal swab were collected from each participant by mobile phlebotomists. Additional blood draws and questionnaires over a 2-month period could optionally be provided by prospective study participants. Prospective study blood samples were shipped either frozen or at room temperature before DNA extraction. With regard to this clone: Its antigen specificity is not known. Base-call qualities are not available, and no considerably larger clone is one nucleotide away.

The immunoSEQ Assay, a bias-controlled multiplex PCR, was used to amplify TCRbeta CDR3 regions from genomic DNA. For the original study's pipeline: Nucleated cell counts per sample were estimated from amplification of reference gene primers within the assay. To quantify the absolute abundance of each unique TCRbeta CDR3 rearrangement, sequence reads were collapsed and filtered. For each sample, productive Simpson clonality was calculated as the square root of Simpson's diversity index over productive rearrangements. The immuneACCESS repertoire file appears here via TCRdb, limited to in-frame rearrangements. These files lack a portion of the clones; in checked studies, under half of the deficit traces to unresolved V genes, and the cause of the others is not known. Clone size and the V and J calls come from that table; the DNA yielded D and trimming. This sample has hundreds of thousands of clones in its table, and approximately 90% of those were observed once. The leading ten clones occupy about 9.9% of the sample.

The TCR sequence derives from a woman aged 40 to 50 who had recovered from COVID-19. The specimen was PBMCs or T cells enriched from blood (not recorded which).

The nucleotides read TGTGCCAGCAGCCCGAGACTGAACTCTGGGGCCAACGTCCTGACTTTC. Its translation reads: CASSPRLNSGANVLTF. The rearranged chain carries TRBV4-2 and TRBJ2-6; the D segment cannot be called with confidence. The CDR3 goes from the cysteine to the phenylalanine over 16 residues. The only DNA kept is the CDR3, 48 bases in frame from the first base. V sheds 4 bases and J sheds 0 bases, leaving 10 bases between their ends. Taken from the germline V gene, the CDR1 and CDR2 loops are LGHNA and YNFKEQ.